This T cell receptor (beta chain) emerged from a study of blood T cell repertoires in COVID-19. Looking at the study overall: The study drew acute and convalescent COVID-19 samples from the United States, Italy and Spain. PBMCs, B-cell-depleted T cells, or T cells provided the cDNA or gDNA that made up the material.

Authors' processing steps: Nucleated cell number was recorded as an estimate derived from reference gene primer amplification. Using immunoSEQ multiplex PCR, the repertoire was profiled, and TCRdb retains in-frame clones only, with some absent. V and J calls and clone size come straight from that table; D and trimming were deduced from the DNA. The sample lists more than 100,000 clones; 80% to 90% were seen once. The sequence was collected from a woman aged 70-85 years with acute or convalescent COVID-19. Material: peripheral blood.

CDR3 coding DNA: TGTGCTAGTGGTCCAGGGGGCATGGAGACCCAGTACTTC. Its protein is CASGPGGMETQYF. V is TRBV12-5 and J is TRBJ2-5, with 8 bases lining up with TRBD1. Germline loops: CDR1 LGHNT, CDR2 FRNRAP. The CDR3 is 13 residues long. J lost 5 bases, V lost 5 bases, and 4 bases had no gene match.